The 8 T cell receptor beta chains reported below all come from one sample, sequenced in a study of blood T cell repertoires in COVID-19. TCRdb keeps only in-frame clones here, not all; method: immunoSEQ multiplex PCR. This sample has 65,000 to 85,000 clones, with roughly 91% found just once. The specimen sequenced was peripheral blood. All receptors derive from a young woman with acute or convalescent COVID-19.

The chain uses TRBV4-3 and TRBJ1-1; a possible D gene is TRBD1 (6 bases). The CDR3 contains 14 residues. V was pared by 3 bases and J by 2 bases, with 10 bases between. From germline, CDR1 is LGHNA and CDR2 YSLEER. This CDR3 is CASSHGQRNTEAFF. For the CDR3, the DNA is TGCGCCAGCAGCCACGGACAGCGCAACACTGAAGCTTTCTTT.

The chain has TRBV27 and TRBJ1-6; 7 bases are shared with TRBD1. The CDR3 sequence is 18 residues long. CDR1 is MNHEY, CDR2 SMNVEV, per germline (reference sequence). J was trimmed by 4 bases and V by 0 bases; bases with no gene match: 9. As DNA, the CDR3 is TGTGCCAGCAGTTTATCAGCGCCCCCGGGACAGTATAATTCACCCCTCCACTTT. Its protein product is CASSLSAPPGQYNSPLHF.

This clone showed up just once. J is TRBJ2-7 and V is TRBV29-1, with a possible D match to TRBD1 (6 bases). From germline, CDR1 is SQVTM and CDR2 ANQGSEA. Trimming cost V 5 bases and J 4 bases, with 15 bases left between them. The CDR3 length is 13 residues. As DNA, the CDR3 is TGCAGCGTTAGTACAGGACAGCCTTACGAGCAGTACTTC. Translated: CSVSTGQPYEQYF.

V and J are TRBV12-3 or TRBV12-4 and TRBJ2-3; D remains unclear. The CDR3 covers 12 residues. Trimming removed 3 bases at V and 6 bases at J, with 7 bases between. The CDR3 DNA sequence: TGTGCCAGCAGTTTCGGTTGGGATACGCAGTATTTT. This sequence encodes CASSFGWDTQYF.

A few counts support this clone. Other nucleotide sequences in the sample specify the same CDR3. This chain joins TRBV7-2 and TRBJ2-5, with 8 nucleotides matching TRBD1. From germline, CDR1 is SGHTA and CDR2 FQGNSA. The CDR3 extends over 13 amino acids. J lost 5 bases, V lost 3 bases, and 2 bases had no gene match. The CDR3 protein is CASSFTGGETQYF. CDR3 nucleotide sequence: TGTGCCAGCAGCTTTACAGGGGGTGAGACCCAGTACTTC.

The V and J genes are TRBV7-8 and TRBJ1-5; D perhaps matches TRBD1 (5 bases). The V end lost 5 bases, the J end lost 6 bases, and 17 bases lay between the germline ends. Germline CDR1 is SGHVS and CDR2 is FQNEAQ. This CDR3 comprises 15 residues. CDR3 nucleotide sequence: TGTGCCAGCAGCCCCAGTCAGGGTTTTGCTCAGCCCCAGCATTTT. It is translated as CASSPSQGFAQPQHF.

V is TRBV20-1 and J is TRBJ1-4; weak D call: TRBD1 (5 bases). Germline V CDR1 and CDR2: DFQATT, SNEGSKA (reference sequence). V was pared by 3 bases and J by 8 bases, with 13 bases between. This CDR3 contains 13 residues. The CDR3 region has the DNA TGCAGTGCTAGTATGGGGGGGAAGGAAAAACTGTTTTTT. The encoded protein is CSASMGGKEKLFF.

This sequence joins TRBV4-3 and TRBJ1-6, with TRBD1 matching over 8 bases. The J segment lost 8 bases and the V segment lost 3 bases, leaving 6 bases of the junction unmatched. Per germline, CDR1 LGHNA and CDR2 YSLEER. The CDR3 has 15 residues. The CDR3 loop reads CASSQVPQGDSPLHF. CDR3 in DNA: TGCGCCAGCAGCCAGGTTCCACAGGGGGATTCACCCCTCCACTTT.